This T cell receptor beta chain is drawn from a study of cytomegalovirus exposure and HLA in healthy donors. Points from the study as a whole: TCR beta chains numbering some 160 were designated cytomegalovirus-associated. Productive rates of about 90% or about 30% were seen for most TCR beta V segments in an earlier analysis. Rare TCR sequences dominated, though some public TCRs recurred in many donors.

Nominally healthy donors were sampled, though unrecorded immune exposures were likely. Concerning this clone itself: Antigen unknown.

Amplification used 60 Vbeta primers and 13 Jbeta primers. Profiled with immunoSEQ multiplex PCR; TCRdb holds only in-frame clones, not every one. The sample totals roughly 79,000 clones. The TCR sequence derives from a man aged 25-45 years in good health and CMV-seronegative. The sample comprised PBMCs.

Here the CDR3 DNA reads TGTGCCAGCAGCTTATTGTGGCGGGGGGGCCGTACAGATACGCAGTATTTT. Translated: CASSLLWRGGRTDTQYF. The V call is TRBV13, the J call TRBJ2-3, with TRBD2 matching 9 bases. In germline, CDR1 is PRHDT, CDR2 FYEKMQ (reference sequence). V was pared by 2 bases and J by 3 bases, with 9 bases of the junction left unmatched. This CDR3 has 17 amino acids.